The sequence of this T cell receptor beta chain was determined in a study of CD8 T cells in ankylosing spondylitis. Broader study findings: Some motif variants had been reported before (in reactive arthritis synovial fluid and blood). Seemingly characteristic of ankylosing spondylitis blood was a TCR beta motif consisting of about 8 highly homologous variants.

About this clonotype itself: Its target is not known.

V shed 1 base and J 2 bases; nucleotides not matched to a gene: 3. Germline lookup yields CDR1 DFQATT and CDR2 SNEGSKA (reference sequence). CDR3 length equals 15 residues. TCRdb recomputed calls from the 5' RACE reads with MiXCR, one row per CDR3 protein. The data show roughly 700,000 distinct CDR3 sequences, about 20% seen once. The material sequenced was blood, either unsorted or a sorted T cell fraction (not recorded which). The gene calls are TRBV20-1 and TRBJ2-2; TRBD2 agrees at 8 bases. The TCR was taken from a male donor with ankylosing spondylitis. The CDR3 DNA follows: TGCAGTGCTAGAGGAGCGGGGGCTAACACCGGGGAGCTGTTTTTT. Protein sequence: CSARGAGANTGELFF.